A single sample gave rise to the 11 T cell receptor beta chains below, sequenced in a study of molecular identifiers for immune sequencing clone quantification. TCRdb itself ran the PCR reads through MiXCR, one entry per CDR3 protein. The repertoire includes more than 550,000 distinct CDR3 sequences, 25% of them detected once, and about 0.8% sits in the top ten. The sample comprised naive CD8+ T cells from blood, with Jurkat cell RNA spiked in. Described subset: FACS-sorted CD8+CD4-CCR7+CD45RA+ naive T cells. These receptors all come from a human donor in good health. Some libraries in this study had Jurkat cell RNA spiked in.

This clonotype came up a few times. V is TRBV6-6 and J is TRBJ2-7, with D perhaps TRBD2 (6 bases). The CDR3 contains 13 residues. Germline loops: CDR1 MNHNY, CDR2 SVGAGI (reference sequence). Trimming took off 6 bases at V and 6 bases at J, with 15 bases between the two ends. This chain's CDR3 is CASRGDFGGEQYF. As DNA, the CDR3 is TGTGCCAGCAGGGGGGACTTCGGGGGCGAGCAGTACTTC.

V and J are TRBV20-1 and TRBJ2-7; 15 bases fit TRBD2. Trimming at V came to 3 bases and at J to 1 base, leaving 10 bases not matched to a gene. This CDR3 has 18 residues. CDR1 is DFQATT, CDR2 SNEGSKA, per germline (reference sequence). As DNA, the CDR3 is TGCAGTGCTAGGGACTTAGGACTAGCGGGAGGGCCGTCCTACGAGCAGTACTTC. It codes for CSARDLGLAGGPSYEQYF.

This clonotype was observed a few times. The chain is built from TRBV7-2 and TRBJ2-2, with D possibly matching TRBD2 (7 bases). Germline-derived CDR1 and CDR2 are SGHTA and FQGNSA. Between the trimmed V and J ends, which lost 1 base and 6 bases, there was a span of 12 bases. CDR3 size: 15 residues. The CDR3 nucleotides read TGTGCCAGCAGCTTAGAGGGGGGGTGGCCCGGGGAGCTGTTTTTT. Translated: CASSLEGGWPGELFF.

The CDR3, as DNA: TGTGCCAGTCTCGGGACCCTGAACACTGAAGCTTTCTTT. This gives the protein CASLGTLNTEAFF. V usage is TRBV19 and J usage is TRBJ1-1, with D perhaps matching TRBD1 (5 bases). V was clipped by 8 bases and J by 0 bases, with 10 bases between them. The germline CDR1 and CDR2 sequences are LNHDA and SQIVND (reference sequence). CDR3 length: 13 residues.

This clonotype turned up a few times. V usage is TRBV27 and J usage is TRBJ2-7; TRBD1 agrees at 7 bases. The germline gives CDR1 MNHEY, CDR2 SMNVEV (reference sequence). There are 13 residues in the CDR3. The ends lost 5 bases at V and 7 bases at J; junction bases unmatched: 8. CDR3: CASSDRVIWEQYF. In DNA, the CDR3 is TGTGCCAGCAGTGACAGGGTTATTTGGGAGCAGTACTTC.

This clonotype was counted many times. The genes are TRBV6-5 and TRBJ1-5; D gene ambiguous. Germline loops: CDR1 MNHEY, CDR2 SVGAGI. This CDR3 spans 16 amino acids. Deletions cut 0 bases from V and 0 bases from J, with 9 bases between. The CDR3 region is CASSYSSEDSNQPQHF. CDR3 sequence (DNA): TGTGCCAGCAGTTACTCGTCAGAGGATAGCAATCAGCCCCAGCATTTT.

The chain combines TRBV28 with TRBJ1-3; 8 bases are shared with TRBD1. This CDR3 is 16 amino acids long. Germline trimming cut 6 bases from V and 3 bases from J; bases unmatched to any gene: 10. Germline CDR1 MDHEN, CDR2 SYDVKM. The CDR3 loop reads CASSRDRSAFGNTIYF. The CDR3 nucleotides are TGTGCCAGCAGCCGGGACAGGAGCGCTTTTGGAAACACCATATATTTT.

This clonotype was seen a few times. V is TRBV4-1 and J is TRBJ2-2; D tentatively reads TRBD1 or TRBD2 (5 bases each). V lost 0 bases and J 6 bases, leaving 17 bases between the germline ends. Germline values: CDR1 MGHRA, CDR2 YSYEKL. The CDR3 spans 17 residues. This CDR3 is CASSQDLGTQASGELFF. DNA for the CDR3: TGCGCCAGCAGCCAAGACCTCGGGACCCAGGCTTCCGGGGAGCTGTTTTTT.

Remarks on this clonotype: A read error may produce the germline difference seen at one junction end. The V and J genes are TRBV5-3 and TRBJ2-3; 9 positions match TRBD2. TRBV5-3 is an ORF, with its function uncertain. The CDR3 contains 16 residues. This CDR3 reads CASSLQRGEGADTQYF. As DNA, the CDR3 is TGTGCCAGCAGCTTACAGCGGGGGGAAGGGGCAGATACGCAGTATTTT.

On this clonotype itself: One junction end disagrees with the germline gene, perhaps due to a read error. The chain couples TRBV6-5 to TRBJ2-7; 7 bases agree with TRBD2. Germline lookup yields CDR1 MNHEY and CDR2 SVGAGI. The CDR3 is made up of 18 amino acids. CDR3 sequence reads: CASCYSVGASGVSYEQYF. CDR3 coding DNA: TGTGCCAGCTGTTACTCGGTCGGGGCGAGCGGGGTCTCCTACGAGCAGTACTTC.

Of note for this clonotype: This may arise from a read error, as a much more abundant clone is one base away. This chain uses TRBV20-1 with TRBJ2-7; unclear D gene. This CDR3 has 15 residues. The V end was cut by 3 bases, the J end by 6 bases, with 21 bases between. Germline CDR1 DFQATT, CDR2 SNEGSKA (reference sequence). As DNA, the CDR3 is TGCAGTGCTAGCGTATCTTTAAACCCGGATCCCGAGCAGTACTTC. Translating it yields CSASVSLNPDPEQYF.